Listed here are 31 T cell receptor beta chains from one sample, sequenced in a study of blood T cell repertoires in COVID-19. Sequenced by immunoSEQ multiplex PCR; TCRdb stores in-frame clones only, minus some. The sample has 250,000 or so clones; about 86% are singletons. Sequences were obtained from peripheral blood. The receptors come from a man younger than 45 with active or convalescent COVID-19.

This clone was picked up a small number of times. The rearrangement uses TRBV7-9 and TRBJ1-3; D not resolved. V gave up 2 bases and J gave up 7 bases, with 6 bases separating them. The CDR3 has 12 amino acids. Germline CDR1 is SEHNR and CDR2 is FQNEAQ (reference sequence). The CDR3 spells CASSLPRNTIYF. The CDR3 DNA sequence: TGTGCCAGCAGCTTACCGCGGAACACCATATATTTT.

This clone was found once. This sample includes further DNA sequences coding for the same CDR3. The chain has TRBV27 and TRBJ2-1; TRBD2 might be the D (6 bases). The V end lost 2 bases, the J end lost 7 bases, and 6 bases lay between the germline ends. This CDR3 is 12 amino acids long. Germline V gene lookup returns CDR1 MNHEY and CDR2 SMNVEV (reference sequence). CDR3 DNA sequence: TGTGCCAGCAGTTTAGCGGGAAATGAGCAGTTCTTC. Translated, it gives CASSLAGNEQFF.

This clone occurred once. The chain couples TRBV6-5 to TRBJ2-1, with no clear D. This CDR3 region has 14 residues. The germline V and J ends were trimmed by 4 bases and 0 bases, with 7 bases remaining between them. The germline V gene encodes CDR1 MNHEY and CDR2 SVGAGI. The CDR3, as DNA: TGTGCCAGCAGTTTAAAGAGCTCCTACAATGAGCAGTTCTTC. This gives the protein CASSLKSSYNEQFF.

The rearrangement joins TRBV27 to TRBJ1-2, with 7 bases matching TRBD1. The CDR3 loop spans 14 amino acids. Germline V CDR1 and CDR2: MNHEY, SMNVEV (reference sequence). Unmatched junction bases numbered 7, after V lost 5 bases and J lost 4 bases. CDR3 DNA: TGTGCCAGCAGTCCCGATACAGGGGCCTATGGCTACACCTTC. Its protein is CASSPDTGAYGYTF.

This chain joins TRBV7-9 and TRBJ1-4, with 7 bases fitting TRBD1. Unmatched junction bases numbered 4, after V lost 5 bases and J lost 4 bases. The CDR3 runs 14 residues. The germline CDR1 and CDR2 sequences are SEHNR and FQNEAQ (reference sequence). As DNA, the CDR3 is TGTGCCAGCAGCCCCGGACAGGATAATGAAAAACTGTTTTTT. Translated, it gives CASSPGQDNEKLFF.

The chain employs TRBV27 and TRBJ2-5; D might be TRBD2 (6 bases). Trimming left V 8 bases short and J 2 bases short, with 21 bases between. The CDR3 covers 16 residues. Germline CDR1 reads MNHEY; CDR2 reads SMNVEV (reference sequence). The CDR3 is CASCRGTEPLQETQYF. For the CDR3, the DNA is TGTGCCAGCTGTCGCGGGACGGAGCCTCTACAAGAGACCCAGTACTTC.

As concerns this clone: Given a much more abundant clone one base away, this may be a read error. Other DNA sequences in this sample translate to the same CDR3. The gene calls are TRBV5-6 and TRBJ1-1; no clear D. Trimming left V 2 bases short and J 0 bases short, with 5 bases between. This CDR3 contains 13 residues. Germline V gives CDR1 SGHDT, CDR2 YYEEEE. This CDR3 is CASSLTVNTEAFF. In DNA form, the CDR3 reads TGTGCCAGCAGCTTAACAGTGAACACTGAAGCTTTCTTT.

The chain carries TRBV5-1 and TRBJ2-3; 11 bases fit TRBD2. CDR1 SGHRS and CDR2 YFSETQ come from the germline V gene. There are 19 residues in the CDR3. Germline trimming cut 4 bases from V and 2 bases from J; bases unmatched to any gene: 15. CDR3 in amino acids: CASSPKTRGTSGTTDTQYF. In nucleotides, the CDR3 is TGCGCCAGCAGCCCAAAAACTAGAGGGACTAGCGGAACCACAGATACGCAGTATTTT.

This chain uses TRBV5-1 with TRBJ1-2, with D uncertain. This CDR3 region has 15 residues. Trimming shortened V by 4 bases and J by 0 bases, and 13 bases separated the two germline ends. From germline, CDR1 is SGHRS and CDR2 YFSETQ. DNA of the CDR3: TGCGCCAGCAGCAGCCCGGTAGGAGCTAACTATGGCTACACCTTC. It encodes CASSSPVGANYGYTF.

This chain connects TRBV4-3 to TRBJ2-3, with TRBD2 matching over 14 bases. With 4 bases clipped from V and 3 bases from J, the junction kept 18 bases outside the gene matches. Germline values: CDR1 LGHNA, CDR2 YSLEER. The CDR3 contains 21 residues. In DNA form, the CDR3 reads TGCGCCAGCAGCCCTATGGCGGGACTAGCGGGGGCGACGACGCAGACAGATACGCAGTATTTT. Protein sequence: CASSPMAGLAGATTQTDTQYF.

This clone showed up just a few times. The V call is TRBV7-7, the J call TRBJ2-7; D is ambiguous. Germline V gene lookup returns CDR1 SSHAT and CDR2 FNYEAQ (reference sequence). The CDR3 consists of 16 residues. Trimming cost V 1 base and J 3 bases, with 16 bases left between them. The CDR3 nucleotides are TGTGCCAGCAGCTTAGTCTGTGCGGTTCCCCTCTACGAGCAGTACTTC. Its protein product is CASSLVCAVPLYEQYF.

The chain uses TRBV5-1 and TRBJ1-2; no definite D call. The CDR3 covers 14 residues. CDR1 SGHRS and CDR2 YFSETQ come from the germline V gene. Trimming shortened V by 5 bases and J by 5 bases, and 16 bases separated the two germline ends. The CDR3, as DNA: TGCGCCAGCAGTTCCCAGGATCTCTTATATGGCTACACCTTC. Protein: CASSSQDLLYGYTF.

The chain uses TRBV27 and TRBJ1-5; no reliable D call. V lost 2 bases and J 7 bases, leaving 9 bases between the germline ends. Germline loops: CDR1 MNHEY, CDR2 SMNVEV (reference sequence). This CDR3 spans 13 amino acids. Here the CDR3 reads CASSLGGEQPQHF. CDR3 in DNA: TGTGCCAGCAGTTTAGGCGGAGAGCAGCCCCAGCATTTT.

The chain recombines TRBV2 with TRBJ1-5, with TRBD1 as a possible D gene (6 bases). V was pared by 3 bases and J by 7 bases, with 13 bases between. This CDR3 comprises 14 residues. Per germline, CDR1 SNHLY and CDR2 FYNNEI. CDR3 bases: TGTGCCAGCAGTGACGGGGGGCAGGGACAGCCCCAGCATTTT. Its translation: CASSDGGQGQPQHF.

This chain connects TRBV4-2 to TRBJ1-1; perhaps TRBD1 as D (6 bases). The germline gives CDR1 LGHNA, CDR2 YNFKEQ. The CDR3 is made up of 15 amino acids. V dropped 0 bases and J dropped 1 base, with 9 bases sitting between them. CDR3 amino acids: CASSQDPTGNTEAFF. The CDR3 bases are TGTGCCAGCAGCCAAGATCCGACAGGGAACACTGAAGCTTTCTTT.

A single count supports this clone. The chain has TRBV27 and TRBJ1-1; D gene ambiguous. There are 11 residues in the CDR3. The germline V and J ends were trimmed by 3 bases and 11 bases, with 10 bases remaining between them. In germline, CDR1 is MNHEY, CDR2 SMNVEV (reference sequence). The CDR3 loop is CASSFGMEAFF. The CDR3 DNA reads TGTGCCAGCAGTTTTGGTATGGAGGCTTTCTTT.

In regard to this clone: The same CDR3 arises from other DNA sequences in this sample as well. V and J are TRBV18 and TRBJ1-5; 7 nucleotides line up with TRBD1. CDR3 length: 14 residues. Trimming removed 3 bases from V and 2 bases from J; junction bases left unmatched: 1. The germline V gene has CDR1 KGHSH and CDR2 LQKENI. The CDR3 is CASSPDRGNQPQHF. Here the CDR3 DNA reads TGTGCCAGCTCACCCGACAGGGGCAATCAGCCCCAGCATTTT.

The V and J genes are TRBV19 and TRBJ1-3; D is unclear. The CDR3 is 17 amino acids. Germline V lookup: CDR1 LNHDA, CDR2 SQIVND (reference sequence). V lost 3 bases, J lost 4 bases, and 19 bases lay in between. The CDR3 region is CASSISVPVVRGNTIYF. The CDR3 DNA sequence: TGTGCCAGTAGTATTTCGGTCCCCGTCGTGAGAGGAAACACCATATATTTT.

This chain connects TRBV5-4 to TRBJ1-2; no definite D call. CDR1 is SGHNT, CDR2 YYREEE, per germline (reference sequence). This CDR3 comprises 15 residues. Trimming left V 6 bases short and J 7 bases short, with 22 bases between. CDR3 DNA sequence: TGTGCCAGCACCTCAACGGGGATAGTAATCTCTGGCTACACCTTC. Protein: CASTSTGIVISGYTF.

V usage is TRBV12-3 or TRBV12-4 and J usage is TRBJ1-5, with 8 positions matching TRBD1. The CDR3 totals 13 residues. The J segment lost 6 bases and the V segment lost 7 bases, leaving 5 bases of the junction unmatched. The CDR3 DNA reads TGTGCCAGCACTGTGGACAGGGCTCAGCCCCAGCATTTT. Protein product: CASTVDRAQPQHF.

This rearrangement joins TRBV6-1 to TRBJ1-6; 9 positions agree with TRBD1. CDR3 length: 14 residues. Germline assignment: CDR1 MNHNS and CDR2 SASEGT. V was pared by 1 base and J by 9 bases, with 1 base of the junction left unmatched. CDR3 residues: CASSEGTGVSPLHF. The CDR3 DNA is TGTGCCAGCAGTGAAGGGACAGGGGTTTCACCCCTCCACTTT.

The genes are TRBV5-4 and TRBJ2-1; 7 positions agree with TRBD2. This CDR3 region has 15 residues. With 2 bases clipped from V and 5 bases from J, the junction kept 7 bases outside the gene matches. Germline lookup yields CDR1 SGHNT and CDR2 YYREEE (reference sequence). Here the CDR3 reads CASSFGAAGDNEQFF. The CDR3 DNA sequence: TGTGCCAGCAGCTTTGGGGCGGCGGGGGACAATGAGCAGTTCTTC.

This clone has only a few counts. V and J are TRBV7-9 and TRBJ2-2; D perhaps matches TRBD1 (6 bases). Trimming removed 10 bases from V and 6 bases from J, with 18 bases in between. This CDR3 has 14 amino acids. Germline CDR1 reads SEHNR; CDR2 reads FQNEAQ (reference sequence). The CDR3 region is CATLSLDSPGELFF. In DNA form, the CDR3 reads TGTGCCACCCTCAGCTTGGACAGTCCCGGGGAGCTGTTTTTT.

The V gene is TRBV10-3, the J gene TRBJ2-1; tentatively, D is TRBD1 (5 bases). The CDR3 extends over 12 amino acids. Deletions cut 0 bases from V and 8 bases from J, with 5 bases between. CDR1 is ENHRY and CDR2 is SYGVKD in the germline V gene. CDR3 in DNA: TGTGCCATCAGTGAGTCGACAGATGAGCAGTTCTTC. Translation: CAISESTDEQFF.

The chain links TRBV7-9 to TRBJ1-1; tentatively, D is TRBD1 (6 bases). V lost 5 bases, J lost 2 bases, and 18 bases lay in between. The CDR3 contains 16 residues. Germline CDR1 is SEHNR and CDR2 is FQNEAQ (reference sequence). CDR3 coding DNA: TGTGCCAGCAGCCCGTATAGGACAGACAGCAACACTGAAGCTTTCTTT. It codes for CASSPYRTDSNTEAFF.

The chain recombines TRBV5-1 with TRBJ2-3; 7 bases are a match to TRBD2. CDR3 length equals 14 residues. Looked up from germline, CDR1 is SGHRS and CDR2 is YFSETQ. J gave up 2 bases and V 3 bases, and 3 bases lay outside the gene matches. CDR3 protein: CASSSGTTTDTQYF. The CDR3 DNA sequence: TGCGCCAGCAGCTCCGGGACTACCACAGATACGCAGTATTTT.

The chain has TRBV3-1 (or the pseudogene TRBV3-2) and TRBJ2-7; TRBD2 might be the D (6 bases). Germline values: CDR1 LGHDT, CDR2 YNNKEL (reference sequence). This CDR3 has 15 amino acids. The ends were cut back, 0 bases at V and 3 bases at J, with 12 bases in the middle. This CDR3 reads CASSQDLLAHYEQYF. CDR3 DNA sequence: TGTGCCAGCAGCCAAGATCTTCTAGCGCACTACGAGCAGTACTTC.

This chain links TRBV5-6 with TRBJ1-1; TRBD1 is a possible D gene (6 bases). The ends were cut back, 4 bases at V and 7 bases at J, with 17 bases in the middle. Germline CDR1 reads SGHDT; CDR2 reads YYEEEE. This CDR3 is 14 amino acids long. The CDR3 sequence: CASSGGAGVGEAFF. CDR3 coding DNA: TGTGCCAGCAGCGGGGGCGCGGGGGTAGGTGAAGCTTTCTTT.

The J gene is TRBJ1-3, the V gene TRBV5-4; D is uncertain. Germline V lookup: CDR1 SGHNT, CDR2 YYREEE (reference sequence). The ends were cut back, 0 bases at V and 2 bases at J, with 9 bases in the middle. This CDR3 spans 15 amino acids. This CDR3 reads CASSLGRGAGNTIYF. The CDR3 DNA reads as TGTGCCAGCAGCTTGGGGAGAGGAGCTGGAAACACCATATATTTT.

V is TRBV18 and J is TRBJ1-2; 8 bases line up with TRBD1. The CDR3 has 16 amino acids. Per the germline V gene, CDR1 is KGHSH and CDR2 is LQKENI. The J segment lost 3 bases and the V segment lost 2 bases, leaving 8 bases of the junction unmatched. Here the CDR3 DNA reads TGTGCCAGCTCACCAAACCAGCAGGGGGCCGACTATGGCTACACCTTC. Amino acid sequence: CASSPNQQGADYGYTF.

V is TRBV5-6 and J is TRBJ1-6, with D possibly matching TRBD1 (5 bases). The V end was cut by 3 bases, the J end by 10 bases, with 14 bases between. Germline CDR1 reads SGHDT; CDR2 reads YYEEEE. CDR3 length equals 14 residues. The CDR3 loop is CASSSGDGASPLHF. Here the CDR3 DNA reads TGTGCCAGCAGCTCGGGGGACGGAGCCTCACCCCTCCACTTT.